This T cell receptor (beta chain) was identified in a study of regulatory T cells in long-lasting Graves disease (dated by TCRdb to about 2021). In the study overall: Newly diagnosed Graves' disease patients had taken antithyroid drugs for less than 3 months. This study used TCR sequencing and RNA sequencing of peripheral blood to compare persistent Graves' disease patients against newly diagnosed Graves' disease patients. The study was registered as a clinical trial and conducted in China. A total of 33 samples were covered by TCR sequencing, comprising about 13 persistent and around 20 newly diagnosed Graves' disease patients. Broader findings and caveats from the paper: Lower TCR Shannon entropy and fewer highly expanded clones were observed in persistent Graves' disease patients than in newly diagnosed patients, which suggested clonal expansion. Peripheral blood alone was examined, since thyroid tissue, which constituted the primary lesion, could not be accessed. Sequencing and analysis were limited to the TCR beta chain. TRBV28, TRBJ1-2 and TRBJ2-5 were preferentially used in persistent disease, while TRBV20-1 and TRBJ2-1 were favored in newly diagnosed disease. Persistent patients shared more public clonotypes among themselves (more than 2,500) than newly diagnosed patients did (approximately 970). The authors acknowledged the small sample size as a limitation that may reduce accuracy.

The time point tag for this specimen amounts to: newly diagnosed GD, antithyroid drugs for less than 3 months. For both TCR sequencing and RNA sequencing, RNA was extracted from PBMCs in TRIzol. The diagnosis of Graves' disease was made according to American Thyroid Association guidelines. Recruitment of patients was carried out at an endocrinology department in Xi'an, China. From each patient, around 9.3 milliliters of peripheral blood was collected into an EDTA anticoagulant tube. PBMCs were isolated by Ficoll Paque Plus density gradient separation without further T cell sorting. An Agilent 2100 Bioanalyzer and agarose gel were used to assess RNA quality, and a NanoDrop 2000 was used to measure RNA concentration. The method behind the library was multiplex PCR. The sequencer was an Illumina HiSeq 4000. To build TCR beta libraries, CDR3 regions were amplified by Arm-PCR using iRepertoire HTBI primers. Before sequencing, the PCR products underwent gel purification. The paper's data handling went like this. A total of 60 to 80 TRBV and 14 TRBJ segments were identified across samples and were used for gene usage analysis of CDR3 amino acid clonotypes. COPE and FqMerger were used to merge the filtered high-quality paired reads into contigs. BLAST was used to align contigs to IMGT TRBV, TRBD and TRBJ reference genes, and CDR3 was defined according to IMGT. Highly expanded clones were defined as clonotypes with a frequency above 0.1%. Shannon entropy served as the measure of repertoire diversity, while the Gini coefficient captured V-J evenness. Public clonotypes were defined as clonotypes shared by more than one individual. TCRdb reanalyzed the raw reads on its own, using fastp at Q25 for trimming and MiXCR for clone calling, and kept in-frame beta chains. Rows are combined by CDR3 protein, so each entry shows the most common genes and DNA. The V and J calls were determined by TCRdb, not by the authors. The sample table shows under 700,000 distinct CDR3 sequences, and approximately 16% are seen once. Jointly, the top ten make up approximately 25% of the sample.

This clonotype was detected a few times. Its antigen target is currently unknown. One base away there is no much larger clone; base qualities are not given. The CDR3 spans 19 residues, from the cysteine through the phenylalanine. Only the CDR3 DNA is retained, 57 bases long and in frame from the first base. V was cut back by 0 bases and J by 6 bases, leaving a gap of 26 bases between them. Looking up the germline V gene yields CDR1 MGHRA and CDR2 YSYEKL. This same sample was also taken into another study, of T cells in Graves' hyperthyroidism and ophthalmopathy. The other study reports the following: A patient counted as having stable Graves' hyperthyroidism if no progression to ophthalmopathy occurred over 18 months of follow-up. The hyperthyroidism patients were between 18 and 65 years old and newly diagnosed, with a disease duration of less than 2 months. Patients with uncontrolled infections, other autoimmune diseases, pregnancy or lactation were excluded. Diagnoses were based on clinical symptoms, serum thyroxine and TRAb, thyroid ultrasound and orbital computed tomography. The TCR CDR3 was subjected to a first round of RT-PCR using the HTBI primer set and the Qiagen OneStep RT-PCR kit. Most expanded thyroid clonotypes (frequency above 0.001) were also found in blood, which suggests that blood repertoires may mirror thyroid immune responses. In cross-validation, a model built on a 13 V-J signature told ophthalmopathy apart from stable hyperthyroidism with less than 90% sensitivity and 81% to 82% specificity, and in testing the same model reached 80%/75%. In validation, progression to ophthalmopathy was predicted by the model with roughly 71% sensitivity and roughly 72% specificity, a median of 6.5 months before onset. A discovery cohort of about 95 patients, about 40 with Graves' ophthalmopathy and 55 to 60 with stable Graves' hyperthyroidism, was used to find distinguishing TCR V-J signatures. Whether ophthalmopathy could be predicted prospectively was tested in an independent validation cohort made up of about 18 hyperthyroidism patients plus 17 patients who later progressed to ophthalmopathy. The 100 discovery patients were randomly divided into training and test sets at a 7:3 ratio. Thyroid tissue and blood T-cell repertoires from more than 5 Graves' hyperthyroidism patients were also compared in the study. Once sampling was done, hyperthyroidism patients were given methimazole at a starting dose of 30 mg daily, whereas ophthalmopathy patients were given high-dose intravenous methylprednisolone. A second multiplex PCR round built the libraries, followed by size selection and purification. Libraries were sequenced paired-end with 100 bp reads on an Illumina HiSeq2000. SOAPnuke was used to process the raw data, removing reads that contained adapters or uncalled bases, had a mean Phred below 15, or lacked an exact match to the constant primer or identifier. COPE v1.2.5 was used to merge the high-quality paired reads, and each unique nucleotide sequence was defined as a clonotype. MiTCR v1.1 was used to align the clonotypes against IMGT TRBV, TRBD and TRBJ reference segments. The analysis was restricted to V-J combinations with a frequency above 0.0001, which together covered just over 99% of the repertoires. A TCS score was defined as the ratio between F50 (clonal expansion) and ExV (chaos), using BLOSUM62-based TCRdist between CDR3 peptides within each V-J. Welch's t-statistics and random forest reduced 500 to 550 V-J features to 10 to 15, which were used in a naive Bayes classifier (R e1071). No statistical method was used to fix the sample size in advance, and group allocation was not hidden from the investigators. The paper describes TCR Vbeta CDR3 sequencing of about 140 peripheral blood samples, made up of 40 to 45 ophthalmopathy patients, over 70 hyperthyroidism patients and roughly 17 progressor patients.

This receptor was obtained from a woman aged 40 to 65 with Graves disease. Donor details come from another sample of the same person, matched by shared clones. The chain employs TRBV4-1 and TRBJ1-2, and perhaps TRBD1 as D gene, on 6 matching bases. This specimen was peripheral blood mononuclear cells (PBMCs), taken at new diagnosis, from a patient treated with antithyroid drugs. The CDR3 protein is CASSQDKGRGVRGENGYTF. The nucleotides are TGCGCCAGCAGCCAAGATAAGGGTCGAGGAGTGAGGGGGGAGAATGGCTACACCTTC.